This TCR beta chain was retrieved from a study of blood T cells in healthy people across ages. General study results and limits: Samples with more naive T cells showed higher observed beta diversity. Naive and antigen-experienced cells were not separated, limiting conclusive comparison.

Details on this clonotype: Its antigen is as yet unknown.

CDR1 is DFQATT and CDR2 is SNEGSKA in the germline V gene (reference sequence). The CDR3 totals 16 residues. The V gene end was trimmed by 0 bases and the J gene end by 7 bases; junction bases not matched to a gene: 9. The second PCR ran about 6 to 11 cycles with a sample-barcoded 5' primer and J-beta primers. TCRdb ran MiXCR on the 5' RACE reads and lists one entry per CDR3 protein. The sample records 1.5 million to 1.9 million distinct CDR3 sequences, approximately 43% being singletons. This clonotype originated in a woman between 18 and 29 years old in good health. Sequencing used blood. The genes are TRBV20-1 and TRBJ1-1, with TRBD1 matching over 12 bases. The CDR3 nucleotides read TGCAGTGCTAGAGATCCCGGGACAGGGGGCGTTAGTGAAGCTTTCTTT. It specifies CSARDPGTGGVSEAFF.